Sequencing of this T cell receptor beta chain was carried out in a study of blood T cell repertoires in COVID-19. On the study more broadly: Acute and convalescent COVID-19 specimens originated in the United States, Italy and Spain. Sources were T cells, B-cell-depleted T cells, or PBMCs; the material itself was cDNA or gDNA.

In the source study's methods: Amplification with reference gene primers provided the estimates of nucleated cell counts. The method was immunoSEQ multiplex PCR; TCRdb's version includes in-frame clones alone and lacks a portion of them. V, J and clone size are taken as reported in that table, and D and trimming were inferred from the DNA itself. The sample consists of 250,000 to 350,000 clones, around 88% of them appearing once. The trim removed 4 bases at V and 0 bases at J, leaving 7 bases unmatched. There are 16 residues in the CDR3. Per the germline V gene, CDR1 is MNHEY and CDR2 is SMNVEV (reference sequence).

What was sequenced was peripheral blood. This sequence originates from a woman in her 50s with acute or convalescent COVID-19. The genes are TRBV27 and TRBJ1-1, with 8 bases identical to TRBD1. The CDR3 region is CASSSDRELLNTEAFF. CDR3 DNA sequence: TGTGCCAGCAGTTCGGACAGGGAACTTCTGAACACTGAAGCTTTCTTT.